This T cell receptor (beta chain) was identified during a study of shared clonotypes between healthy human individuals. The assay was immunoSEQ multiplex PCR, and TCRdb's table has in-frame clones only and misses some. The sample contains about 1.1 million clones, about 72% of which appear only once. Notes on the study in general: Despite large depth, sorted-subset datasets appeared incompletely sequenced. All-four-donor shared clonotypes had higher generation probabilities than non-shared clonotypes did.

In the CD4+ fraction, cells were divided into CD45RA+ naive and CD45RA-negative memory subsets. Comments on this clone: The antigen is not known.

V lost 2 bases to trimming and J lost 10 bases, with 11 bases between them. The CDR3 consists of 12 residues. Germline-derived CDR1 and CDR2 are MNHEY and SVGAGI. The clonotype comes from a man aged 18 to 30 in good health. Some clones in this sample may be carry-over from other donors' samples. The chain employs TRBV6-5 and TRBJ1-2, with a possible D match to TRBD1 (5 bases). The material sequenced was memory CD4+ T cells from PBMCs. Subset: CD45RA-negative fraction. The CDR3 sequence: CASSYLGASYTF. DNA of the CDR3: TGTGCCAGCAGTTACCTCGGGGCGTCCTACACCTTC.